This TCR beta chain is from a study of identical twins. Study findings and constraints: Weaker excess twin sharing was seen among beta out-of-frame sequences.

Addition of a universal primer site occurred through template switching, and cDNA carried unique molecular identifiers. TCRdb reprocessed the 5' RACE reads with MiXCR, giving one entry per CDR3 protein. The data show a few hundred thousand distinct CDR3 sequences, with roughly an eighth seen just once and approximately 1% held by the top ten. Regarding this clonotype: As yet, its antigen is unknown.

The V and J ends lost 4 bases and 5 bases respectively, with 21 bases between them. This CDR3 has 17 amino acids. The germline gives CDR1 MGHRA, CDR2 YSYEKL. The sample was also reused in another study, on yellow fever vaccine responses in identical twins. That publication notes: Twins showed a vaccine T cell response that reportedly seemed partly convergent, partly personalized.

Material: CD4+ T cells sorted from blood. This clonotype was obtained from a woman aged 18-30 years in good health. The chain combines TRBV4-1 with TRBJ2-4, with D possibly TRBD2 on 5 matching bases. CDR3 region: CASSPILKRPWENIQYF. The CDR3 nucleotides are TGCGCCAGCAGCCCCATTTTGAAGCGGCCCTGGGAAAACATTCAGTACTTC.